What follows describes a single T cell receptor (beta chain). This entry is derived from a study of identical twins. Looked up from germline, CDR1 is SGHRS and CDR2 is YFSETQ. The CDR3 spans 13 residues. V shed 5 bases and J shed 5 bases, with 11 bases lying between them. In TCRdb, the 5' RACE reads were re-called with MiXCR into one record per CDR3 protein. The sample consists of approximately 230,000 distinct CDR3 sequences, approximately 5.9% of them appearing once. This sample also belongs to another study, concerning T cells expressing NK-cell markers.

The sequenced material came from CD8+ T cells sorted from blood. This TCR derives from a woman between 18 and 30 years old in good health. The chain uses TRBV5-1 and TRBJ2-1; a possible D gene is TRBD2 (5 bases). CDR3 DNA: TGCGCCAGCAGGCCGGAGGAGGACAATGAGCAGTTCTTC. Amino acid sequence: CASRPEEDNEQFF.